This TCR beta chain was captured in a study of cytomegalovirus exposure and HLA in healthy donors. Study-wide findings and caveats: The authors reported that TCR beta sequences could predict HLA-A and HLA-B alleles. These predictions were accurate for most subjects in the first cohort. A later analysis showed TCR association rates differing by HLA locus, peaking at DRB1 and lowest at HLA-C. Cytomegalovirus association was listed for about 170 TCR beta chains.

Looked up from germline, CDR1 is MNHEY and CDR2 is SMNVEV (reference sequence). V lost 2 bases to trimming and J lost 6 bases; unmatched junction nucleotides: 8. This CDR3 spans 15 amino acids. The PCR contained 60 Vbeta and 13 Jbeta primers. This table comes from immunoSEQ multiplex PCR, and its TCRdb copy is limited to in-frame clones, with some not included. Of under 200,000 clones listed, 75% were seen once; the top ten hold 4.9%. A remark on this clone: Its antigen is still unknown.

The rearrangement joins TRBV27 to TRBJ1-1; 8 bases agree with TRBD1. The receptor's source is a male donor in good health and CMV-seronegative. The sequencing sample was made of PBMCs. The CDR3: CASSLRTGLGSEAFF. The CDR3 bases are TGTGCCAGCAGTTTACGGACAGGGTTAGGTTCTGAAGCTTTCTTT.